The 15 T cell receptor beta chains below all came from one sample that was sequenced in a study of Ad26.COV2.S vaccination and SARS-CoV-2 variants listed by TCRdb under 2021. The treatment or condition label for this specimen denotes: about 20 received Ad26.COV2.S at low or high dose, single or two shots; about 5 received placebo; per-sample allocation not given. Repertoires of vaccine and placebo recipients were sequenced from samples collected on day 63 after the first injection. The library was made by the immunoSEQ multiplex PCR assay. The table comes from immuneACCESS by way of TCRdb, which keeps in-frame sequences with V and J called. Part of the clones is missing from these tables; in studies checked, under half for an unresolved V gene and the rest for unknown reasons. In all, the sample holds over 400,000 clones, and around 93% of those were seen once. The ten largest make up 1.5% to 2% of the sample.

This material consisted of peripheral blood, taken in a trial of Ad26.COV2.S vaccine versus placebo. The receptors were sampled from a person aged 18-65 years who received the Ad26.COV2.S COVID-19 vaccine or a placebo.

In DNA, the CDR3 is TGTGCCAGCAGTTCTCCTTTGGGGCAGGTCAACATTCAGTACTTC. Translating it yields CASSSPLGQVNIQYF. The rearrangement uses TRBV7-2 and TRBJ2-4; weak D call: TRBD1 (5 bases). The germline gives CDR1 SGHTA, CDR2 FQGNSA. CDR3 length equals 15 residues. V was clipped by 6 bases and J by 7 bases, with 19 bases between them.

J is TRBJ1-4 and V is TRBV4-3; no reliable D call. This CDR3 is built from 15 residues. Germline lookup yields CDR1 LGHNA and CDR2 YSLEER. Trimming left V 0 bases short and J 6 bases short, with 11 bases between. Written as DNA, the CDR3 is TGCGCCAGCAGCCAAGAGACCTCGTGGGATGAAAAACTGTTTTTT. It codes for CASSQETSWDEKLFF.

The V and J genes are TRBV5-5 and TRBJ1-2; D uncertain. This CDR3 is 15 amino acids long. The germline gives CDR1 SGHKS, CDR2 YYEKEE (reference sequence). Trimming took 3 bases from V and 4 from J, leaving 16 bases between them. This chain's CDR3 is CASSSPREWSYGYTF. As DNA, the CDR3 is TGTGCCAGCAGCTCGCCCCGGGAATGGTCCTATGGCTACACCTTC.

The chain combines TRBV28 with TRBJ2-5; 8 bases map to TRBD2. Germline V CDR1 and CDR2: MDHEN, SYDVKM. This CDR3 is built from 16 residues. Trimming at V came to 4 bases and at J to 5 bases, leaving 12 bases not matched to a gene. In DNA form, the CDR3 reads TGTGCCAGCAGTTCCCCTACTGGCGGGGGGAGGGAGACCCAGTACTTC. This translates into CASSSPTGGGRETQYF. Looking up the rest from reference TRBV28 and TRBJ2-5 gives the full variable domain: DVKVTQSSRYLVKRTGEKVFLECVQDMDHENMFWYRQDPGLGLRLIYFSYDVKMKEKGDIPEGYSVSREKKERFSLILESASTNQTSMYLCASSSPTGGGRETQYFGPGTRLLVL.

This sequence joins TRBV29-1 and TRBJ2-2; TRBD2 matches 10 bases. Trimming took 6 bases from V and 8 from J; bases not matched to a gene: 9. Germline lookup yields CDR1 SQVTM and CDR2 ANQGSEA. The CDR3 extends over 14 amino acids. The CDR3 DNA reads as TGCAGCGTGGCGGGACTAGCGATTTCAGGGGAGCTGTTTTTT. Its translation: CSVAGLAISGELFF.

J is TRBJ2-7 and V is TRBV6-2 or TRBV6-3, with TRBD2 identical over 12 bases. Germline trimming cut 5 bases from V and 2 bases from J; bases unmatched to any gene: 1. Germline values: CDR1 MNHEY, CDR2 SVGEGT. The CDR3 extends over 14 amino acids. CDR3 coding DNA: TGTGCCAGCAGTAGGACTAGCGGGACCTACGAGCAGTACTTC. Translating gives CASSRTSGTYEQYF.

This chain connects TRBV5-1 to TRBJ1-2; the D gene is possibly TRBD1 (5 bases). Germline V gene data show CDR1 as SGHRS and CDR2 as YFSETQ. This CDR3 contains 14 residues. The V and J ends lost 1 base and 5 bases respectively, with 12 bases between them. The CDR3 loop reads CASSLRQGQYGYTF. The CDR3 region has the DNA TGCGCCAGCAGCTTGAGGCAGGGCCAGTATGGCTACACCTTC.

This chain connects TRBV28 to TRBJ1-5, with D possibly matching TRBD1 (6 bases). V was cut by 6 bases and J by 0 bases, with 15 bases left in between. Germline V CDR1 and CDR2: MDHEN, SYDVKM. This CDR3 spans 16 amino acids. This CDR3 reads CASSQDSLNSNQPQHF. The CDR3 DNA follows: TGTGCCAGCAGCCAGGACAGCCTAAATAGCAATCAGCCCCAGCATTTT.

CDR3: CASSYRDSDSPLHF. The CDR3 DNA is TGTGCCAGCAGCTATCGGGACAGCGATTCACCCCTCCACTTT. This chain joins TRBV7-9 and TRBJ1-6; 7 bases map to TRBD1. CDR1 is SEHNR and CDR2 is FQNEAQ in the germline V gene (reference sequence). Trimming cost V 4 bases and J 8 bases; bases outside gene matches: 5. The length of the CDR3 is 14 residues.

The chain carries TRBV3-1 (or the pseudogene TRBV3-2) and TRBJ2-7; 7 nucleotides match TRBD2. V was clipped by 4 bases and J by 4 bases; unmatched bases: 10. Germline V lookup: CDR1 LGHDT, CDR2 YNNKEL (reference sequence). This CDR3 comprises 15 residues. The CDR3 DNA sequence: TGTGCCAGCAGCCCCCCTACGGGGGGTATGTACGAGCAGTACTTC. Its translation: CASSPPTGGMYEQYF.

The rearrangement joins TRBV6-4 to TRBJ1-2; 8 positions agree with TRBD1. J gave up 7 bases and V 6 bases, and 4 bases lay outside the gene matches. CDR1 and CDR2 (germline): MRHNA, SNTAGT. The CDR3 extends over 12 amino acids. The CDR3: CASRNGQGGYTF. The CDR3 region has the DNA TGTGCCAGCAGAAACGGACAGGGTGGCTACACCTTC.

The chain uses TRBV19 and TRBJ1-5; weak D call: TRBD1 (5 bases). Per the germline V gene, CDR1 is LNHDA and CDR2 is SQIVND (reference sequence). Trimming shortened V by 6 bases and J by 0 bases, and 18 bases separated the two germline ends. This CDR3 is built from 17 residues. Here the CDR3 reads CASSRGTARDSNQPQHF. The CDR3 bases are TGTGCCAGTAGCCGTGGGACGGCGCGGGATAGCAATCAGCCCCAGCATTTT.

This clone was counted once. This chain links TRBV4-1 with TRBJ1-1, with unresolved D. V was clipped by 4 bases and J by 1 base, with 7 bases between them. Germline CDR1 MGHRA, CDR2 YSYEKL. The CDR3 has 13 amino acids. The CDR3 DNA follows: TGCGCCAGCAGCCCTACTGGGAACACTGAAGCTTTCTTT. Its translation: CASSPTGNTEAFF.

This chain uses TRBV6-2 or TRBV6-3 with TRBJ1-2, with D uncertain. Germline CDR1 is MNHEY and CDR2 is SVGEGT. The CDR3 has 11 residues. V was pared by 2 bases and J by 5 bases, with 3 bases between. The DNA for the CDR3 is TGTGCCAGCAGTTACGCTTATGGCTACACCTTC. The encoded protein is CASSYAYGYTF.

Comment on this clone: A read error may account for a junction end that differs from germline. The rearrangement uses TRBV5-6 and TRBJ2-1, with TRBD2 matching 10 bases. The CDR3 runs to 14 residues. Looked up from germline, CDR1 is SGHDT and CDR2 is YYEEEE. CDR3 coding DNA: TGTGCCAGCAGCTTGGAAAGAGCGGGGGGGCCCATGCTCTTC. Protein: CASSLERAGGPMLF.